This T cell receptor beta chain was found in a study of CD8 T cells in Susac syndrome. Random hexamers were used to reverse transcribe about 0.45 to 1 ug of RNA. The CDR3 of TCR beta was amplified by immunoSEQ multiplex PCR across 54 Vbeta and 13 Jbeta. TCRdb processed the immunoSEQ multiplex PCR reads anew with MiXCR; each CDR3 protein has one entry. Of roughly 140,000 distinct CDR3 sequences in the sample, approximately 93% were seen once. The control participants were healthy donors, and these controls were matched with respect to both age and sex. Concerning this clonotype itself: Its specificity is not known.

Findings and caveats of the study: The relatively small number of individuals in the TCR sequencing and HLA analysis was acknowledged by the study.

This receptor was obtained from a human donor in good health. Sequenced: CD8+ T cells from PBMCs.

In DNA, the CDR3 is TGTGCCAGCAGCTTTTCGGTAACAGCTGAACAAGAGACCCAGTACTTC. The encoded protein is CASSFSVTAEQETQYF. The genes are TRBV7-9 and TRBJ2-5, with unresolved D. V lost 3 bases and J 2 bases, leaving 16 bases between the germline ends. The CDR3 length is 16 residues. Germline-derived CDR1 and CDR2 are SEHNR and FQNEAQ (reference sequence). The complete variable domain, with remaining parts taken from reference TRBV7-9 and TRBJ2-5, reads DTGVSQNPRHKITKRGQNVTFRCDPISEHNRLYWYRQTLGQGPEFLTYFQNEAQLEKSRLLSDRFSAERPKGSFSTLEIQRTEQGDSAMYLCASSFSVTAEQETQYFGPGTRLLVL.